This is a list of T cell receptor beta chains from one sample in a study of blood T cells in healthy people across ages. TCRdb re-derived calls from the 5' RACE reads in MiXCR, one entry per CDR3 protein. Of about 1,500,000 distinct CDR3 sequences in the sample, 28% were seen once. The sequenced sample was blood. The receptors derive from a woman in her 30s in good health. Both conserved end residues are part of each CDR3. Each record gives: J gene, D gene, V gene, CDR3 protein. A D gene is named only where the DNA matches it firmly.

J: TRBJ1-2
D: TRBD1
V: TRBV27
CDR3: CASSPRQGASGFGYTF

J: TRBJ2-7
D: TRBD1
V: TRBV6-5
CDR3: CASIPTDRAHEQYF

J: TRBJ2-5
D: .
V: TRBV4-1
CDR3: CASSQVFGGKETQYF

J: TRBJ1-1
D: TRBD1
V: TRBV5-5
CDR3: CASSLAHQGAAAFF

J: TRBJ2-2
D: TRBD2
V: TRBV6-6
CDR3: CASQRGAGELFF

J: TRBJ2-1
D: TRBD2
V: TRBV7-7
CDR3: CASSRTSGWDNEQFF

J: TRBJ2-7
D: TRBD1
V: TRBV13
CDR3: CASSIRDRPYEQYF

J: TRBJ2-7
D: TRBD2
V: TRBV5-1
CDR3: CASSLASGGPTYEQYF

J: TRBJ2-1
D: .
V: TRBV28
CDR3: CASLGGGFYNEQFF

J: TRBJ2-2
D: .
V: TRBV5-5
CDR3: CASSSRGPAGELFF